This T cell receptor (beta chain) was documented in a study of vaccination and CD4 T cells after COVID-19. Study-wide background: Nasal swab PCR had detected SARS-CoV-2 in convalescent patients, fewer than 10 mild and one severe.

In germline, CDR1 is DFQATT, CDR2 SNEGSKA (reference sequence). This CDR3 comprises 13 residues. V lost 6 bases, J lost 7 bases, and 11 bases stayed unmatched. Sequenced with the Oncomine TCR Beta short-read assay was DNA taken from cultured CD4+ T cells. MiXCR, applied by TCRdb to the PCR reads, yields one record per CDR3 protein. This table has roughly 3,300 distinct CDR3 sequences, roughly 77% appearing once. In its sample, this clonotype was seen once. Its antigen is not identified. The treatment: approximately nine-day PBMC culture with coronavirus spike peptide pools or control peptides (ViraFEST assay).

The chain couples TRBV20-1 to TRBJ2-7; 8 nucleotides align to TRBD2. The clonotype was recovered from a human donor who had recovered from COVID-19. Source material: CD4+ T cells from blood, cultured in vitro. CDR3 coding DNA: TGCAGTGCCGGGGGGGCCCGAAGTGGGGAGCAGTACTTC. The encoded protein is CSAGGARSGEQYF.